The next 2 T cell receptor beta chains were all read from a single sample in a study of blood T cells in healthy people across ages. The use of a sample-barcoded 5' primer and a J-beta primer mix characterized a second PCR of about 7 to 12 cycles. TCRdb passed the 5' RACE reads through MiXCR, listing each CDR3 protein once. The table shows hundreds of thousands of distinct CDR3 sequences, with about 46% occurring only once. Source material: blood. The source of these receptors is a man of 80 years or more in good health.

This clonotype was found a few times. The CDR3 DNA reads TGTGCCTGGAGGTGGGCTACGAACACCGGGGAGCTGTTTTTT. It is translated as CAWRWATNTGELFF. The chain uses TRBV30 and TRBJ2-2; unclear D gene. Germline V gene sequence: CDR1 GTSNPN, CDR2 SVGIG (reference sequence). Deletions cut 3 bases from V and 0 bases from J, with 8 bases between. This CDR3 spans 14 amino acids.

Many counts were recorded for this clonotype. The V gene is TRBV30, the J gene TRBJ1-1, with 8 positions matching TRBD1. Trimming took 5 bases from V and 10 from J; bases not matched to a gene: 15. Germline V lookup: CDR1 GTSNPN, CDR2 SVGIG (reference sequence). The CDR3 is 14 amino acids. The CDR3 spells CAWSPPGQVWAAFF. CDR3 nucleotides: TGTGCCTGGTCTCCCCCGGGACAGGTCTGGGCAGCTTTCTTT.